The entry below gives a single T cell receptor beta chain sequence along with its context. Produced via immunoSEQ multiplex PCR; TCRdb's table is partial and in-frame only. The repertoire includes 150,000 to 160,000 clones, 80% to 90% of them detected once, and nearly 10% sits in the top ten. These data originate in a study of blood T cell repertoires in COVID-19. Losses at the gene ends were 2 bases for V and 6 bases for J; bases not matched to a gene: 4. This CDR3 is built from 13 residues. Per germline, CDR1 SGDLS and CDR2 YYNGEE. This TCR came from a woman aged 45-65 years with acute or convalescent COVID-19. The chain couples TRBV9 to TRBJ2-5; TRBD2 matches at 7 bases. Sequencing input: peripheral blood. DNA for the CDR3: TGTGCCAGCAGCGTCGCGGGGGTTAAGACCCAGTACTTC. Its protein product is CASSVAGVKTQYF.